These 3 T cell receptor beta chains were sequenced from one sample in a study of CD8+ T cells in alopecia areata (dated by TCRdb to between 2018 and 2020). The library was made by the immunoSEQ multiplex PCR assay. RNA was extracted from all samples and reverse transcribed into cDNA, which served as template for TCR sequencing. In its TCRdb copy, this immuneACCESS table keeps in-frame sequences only and misses some clones. Where compared with another copy, unresolved V genes explain less than half of these, and the others have no known cause. The sample table holds about 110,000 clones, of which 59% were seen once. Under 25% of the sample comes from the top ten. Sequenced: CD8+ T cells sorted from blood. These receptors all stem from a human donor in good health.

The rearrangement links TRBV5-6 to TRBJ2-1, with D tentatively TRBD1 (6 bases). CDR1 and CDR2 from the germline V gene are SGHDT and YYEEEE. This CDR3 contains 15 residues. Trimming stripped 0 bases from V and 0 bases from J, with 7 bases between. CDR3 loop: CASSLVGASYNEQFF. In DNA, the CDR3 is TGTGCCAGCAGCTTGGTGGGGGCCTCCTACAATGAGCAGTTCTTC.

The chain employs TRBV29-1 and TRBJ2-5, with 10 bases lining up with TRBD2. The CDR3 contains 15 residues. From germline, CDR1 is SQVTM and CDR2 ANQGSEA. V was clipped by 7 bases and J by 5 bases; unmatched bases: 13. CDR3 DNA: TGCAGCGGATTTAGCGGGGGGACCTCCGGGGAGACCCAGTACTTC. The encoded protein is CSGFSGGTSGETQYF.

This clone has a handful of counts. The V gene is TRBV29-1, the J gene TRBJ1-2; D is perhaps TRBD1 (6 bases). Germline lookup yields CDR1 SQVTM and CDR2 ANQGSEA. The CDR3 runs to 14 residues. The V end lost 0 bases, the J end lost 0 bases, and 8 bases lay between the germline ends. CDR3 sequence (DNA): TGCAGCGTTGAAGAACAGGGATCTAACTATGGCTACACCTTC. Its translation: CSVEEQGSNYGYTF. Drawing the rest from reference TRBV29-1 and TRBJ1-2, the complete variable domain is SAVISQKPSRDICQRGTSLTIQCQVDSQVTMMFWYRQQPGQSLTLIATANQGSEATYESGFVIDKFPISRPNLTFSTLTVSNMSPEDSSIYLCSVEEQGSNYGYTFGSGTRLTVV.